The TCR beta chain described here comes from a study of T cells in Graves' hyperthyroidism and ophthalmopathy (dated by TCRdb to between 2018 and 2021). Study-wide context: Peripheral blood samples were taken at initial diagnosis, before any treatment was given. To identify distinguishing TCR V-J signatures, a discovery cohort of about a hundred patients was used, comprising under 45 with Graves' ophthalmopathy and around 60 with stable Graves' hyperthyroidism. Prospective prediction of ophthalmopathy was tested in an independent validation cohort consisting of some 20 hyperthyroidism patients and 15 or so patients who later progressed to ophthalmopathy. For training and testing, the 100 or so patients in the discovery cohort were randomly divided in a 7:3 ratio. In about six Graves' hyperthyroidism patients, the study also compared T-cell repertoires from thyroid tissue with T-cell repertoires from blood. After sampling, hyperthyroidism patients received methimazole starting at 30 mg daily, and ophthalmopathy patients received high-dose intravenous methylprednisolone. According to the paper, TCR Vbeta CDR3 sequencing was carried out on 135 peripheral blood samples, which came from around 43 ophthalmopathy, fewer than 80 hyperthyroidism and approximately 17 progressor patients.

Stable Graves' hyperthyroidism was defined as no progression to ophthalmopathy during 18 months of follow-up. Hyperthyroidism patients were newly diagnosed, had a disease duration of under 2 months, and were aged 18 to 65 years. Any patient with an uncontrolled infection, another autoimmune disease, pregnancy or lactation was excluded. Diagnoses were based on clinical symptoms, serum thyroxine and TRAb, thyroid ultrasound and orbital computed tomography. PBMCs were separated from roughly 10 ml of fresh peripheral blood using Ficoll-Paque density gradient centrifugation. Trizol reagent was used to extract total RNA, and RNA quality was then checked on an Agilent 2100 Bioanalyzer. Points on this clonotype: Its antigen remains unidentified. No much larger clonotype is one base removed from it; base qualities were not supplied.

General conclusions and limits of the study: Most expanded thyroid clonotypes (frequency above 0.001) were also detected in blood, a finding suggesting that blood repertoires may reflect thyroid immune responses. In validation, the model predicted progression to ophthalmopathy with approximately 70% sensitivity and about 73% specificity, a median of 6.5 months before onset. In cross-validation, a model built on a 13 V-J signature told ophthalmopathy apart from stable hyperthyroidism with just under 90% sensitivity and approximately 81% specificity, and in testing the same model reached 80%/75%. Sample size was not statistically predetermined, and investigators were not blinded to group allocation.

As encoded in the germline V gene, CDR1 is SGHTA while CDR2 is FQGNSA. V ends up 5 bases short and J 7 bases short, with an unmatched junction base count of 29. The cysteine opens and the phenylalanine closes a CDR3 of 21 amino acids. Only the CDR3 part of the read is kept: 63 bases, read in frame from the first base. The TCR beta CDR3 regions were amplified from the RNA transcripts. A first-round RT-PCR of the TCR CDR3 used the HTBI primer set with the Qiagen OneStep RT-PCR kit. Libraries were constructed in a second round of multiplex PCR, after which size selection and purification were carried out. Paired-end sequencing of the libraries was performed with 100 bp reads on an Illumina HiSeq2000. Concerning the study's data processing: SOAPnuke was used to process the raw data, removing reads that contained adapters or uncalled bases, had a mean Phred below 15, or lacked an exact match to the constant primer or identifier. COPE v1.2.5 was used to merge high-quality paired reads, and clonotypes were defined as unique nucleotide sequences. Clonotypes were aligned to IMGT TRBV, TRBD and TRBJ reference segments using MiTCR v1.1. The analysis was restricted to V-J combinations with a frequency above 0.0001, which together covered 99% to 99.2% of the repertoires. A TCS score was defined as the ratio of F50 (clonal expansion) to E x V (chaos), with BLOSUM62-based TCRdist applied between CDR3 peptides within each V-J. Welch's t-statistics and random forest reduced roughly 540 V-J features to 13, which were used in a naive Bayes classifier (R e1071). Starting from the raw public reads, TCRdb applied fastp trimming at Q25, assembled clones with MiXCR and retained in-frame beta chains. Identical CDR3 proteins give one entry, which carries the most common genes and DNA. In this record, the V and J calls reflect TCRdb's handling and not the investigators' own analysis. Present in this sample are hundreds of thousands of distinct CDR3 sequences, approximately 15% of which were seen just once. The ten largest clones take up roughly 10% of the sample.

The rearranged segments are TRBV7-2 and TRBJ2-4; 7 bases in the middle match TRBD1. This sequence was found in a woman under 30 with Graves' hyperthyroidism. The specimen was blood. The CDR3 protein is CASSGAIRDSPLQIPGNIQYF. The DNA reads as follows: TGTGCCAGCAGCGGAGCGATACGGGACAGTCCCCTTCAGATTCCGGGGAACATTCAGTACTTC.